Following are 18 T cell receptor beta chains from one sample sequenced in a study of blood T cell repertoires in COVID-19. Measured with immunoSEQ multiplex PCR; TCRdb has only the in-frame clones, and not every one. The profile shows under 300,000 clones, around nine tenths of them singletons. The sample taken for sequencing was peripheral blood. These receptors originate from a middle-aged woman who had recovered from COVID-19.

The chain joins TRBV5-4 to TRBJ2-1, with 14 bases identical to TRBD2. V trimming: 4 bases; J trimming: 7 bases; junction bases outside the gene matches: 13. CDR1 and CDR2 (germline): SGHNT, YYREEE (reference sequence). This CDR3 has 18 amino acids. Written as DNA, the CDR3 is TGTGCCAGCAGCCGCGGGGGGACTAGCGGGAGTGTTTGGAATGAGCAGTTCTTC. Residues: CASSRGGTSGSVWNEQFF.

The rearrangement links TRBV6-5 to TRBJ1-6; no reliable D call. Germline V gives CDR1 MNHEY, CDR2 SVGAGI. V was pared by 8 bases and J by 10 bases, with 12 bases between. The CDR3 spans 12 residues. In nucleotides, the CDR3 is TGTGCCAGCCGGCAGGTTAGGTCACCCCTCCACTTT. It encodes CASRQVRSPLHF.

The chain links TRBV19 to TRBJ2-5; D ambiguous. Germline V gene sequence: CDR1 LNHDA, CDR2 SQIVND (reference sequence). Trimming took 3 bases from V and 5 from J, leaving 13 bases between them. This CDR3 spans 14 amino acids. CDR3: CASSMWPQWETQYF. Here the CDR3 DNA reads TGTGCCAGTAGTATGTGGCCGCAGTGGGAGACCCAGTACTTC.

The chain employs TRBV7-9 and TRBJ1-2; tentatively, D is TRBD1 (6 bases). The CDR3 is made up of 14 amino acids. The V gene lost 5 bases and the J gene lost 4 bases, with 14 bases spanning the gap. The V gene's germline CDR1 is SEHNR and CDR2 FQNEAQ (reference sequence). CDR3 protein: CASSTYRDGYGYTF. The CDR3 coding sequence is TGTGCCAGCAGCACATACAGGGATGGCTATGGCTACACCTTC.

V is TRBV4-2 and J is TRBJ1-2; D not resolved. There are 14 residues in the CDR3. Trimming removed 1 base at V and 4 bases at J, with 10 bases between. The germline V gene has CDR1 LGHNA and CDR2 YNFKEQ. The CDR3 region has the DNA TGTGCCAGCAGCCAAGGAACCGGCGGCTATGGCTACACCTTC. Translating it yields CASSQGTGGYGYTF.

The V call is TRBV5-1, the J call TRBJ2-3; possible D gene TRBD1, 6 bases. CDR3 length: 15 residues. V lost 2 bases to trimming and J lost 2 bases, with 12 bases between them. Germline V gives CDR1 SGHRS, CDR2 YFSETQ. CDR3 residues: CASSFQGSVTDTQYF. In DNA, the CDR3 is TGCGCCAGCAGCTTCCAGGGGTCGGTCACAGATACGCAGTATTTT.

The chain is built from TRBV19 and TRBJ1-4; weak D call: TRBD1 (5 bases). The CDR3 is made up of 16 amino acids. Deletions cut 3 bases from V and 3 bases from J, with 14 bases between. Germline-derived CDR1 and CDR2 are LNHDA and SQIVND (reference sequence). The CDR3 reads CASSIGAGGANEKLFF. CDR3 bases: TGTGCCAGTAGTATCGGTGCGGGGGGGGCTAATGAAAAACTGTTTTTT.

V usage is TRBV3-1 (or the pseudogene TRBV3-2) and J usage is TRBJ1-4; TRBD1 might be the D (5 bases). Trimming removed 1 base from V and 4 bases from J, with 10 bases in between. Germline V gene lookup returns CDR1 LGHDT and CDR2 YNNKEL (reference sequence). The CDR3 contains 15 residues. The chain's CDR3 is CASSQGWGGNEKLFF. CDR3 bases: TGTGCCAGCAGCCAAGGTTGGGGCGGTAATGAAAAACTGTTTTTT.

V and J are TRBV4-1 and TRBJ1-3, with 7 bases identical to TRBD1. Per the germline V gene, CDR1 is MGHRA and CDR2 is YSYEKL. The CDR3 has 17 amino acids. Trimming at V came to 4 bases and at J to 0 bases, leaving 9 bases not matched to a gene. The CDR3, as DNA: TGCGCCAGCAGCCCCCCTTATAGGGGGCACTCTGGAAACACCATATATTTT. Translated, it gives CASSPPYRGHSGNTIYF.

The rearrangement uses TRBV7-9 and TRBJ1-1, with 7 nucleotides matching TRBD1. Germline V gene data show CDR1 as SEHNR and CDR2 as FQNEAQ (reference sequence). Losses at the gene ends were 5 bases for V and 3 bases for J; bases not matched to a gene: 6. This CDR3 has 14 residues. CDR3 nucleotide sequence: TGTGCCAGCAGCGAGGGGCAGGGGGACACTGAAGCTTTCTTT. It codes for CASSEGQGDTEAFF.

This sequence joins TRBV4-1 and TRBJ2-1, with 7 bases matching TRBD2. The CDR3 has 13 amino acids. After removal of 6 bases from V and 2 bases from J, the junction contained 1 base not matched to a gene. Germline CDR1 and CDR2: MGHRA and YSYEKL. CDR3 bases: TGCGCCAGCAGTGGGACTACCTACAATGAGCAGTTCTTC. This codes for CASSGTTYNEQFF.

This clone has just a few counts. The chain is built from TRBV11-2 and TRBJ2-7; D possibly corresponds to TRBD2 (6 bases). The V end was cut by 3 bases, the J end by 0 bases, with 9 bases between. Germline CDR1 SGHAT, CDR2 FQNNGV. The CDR3 is 14 amino acids. The CDR3 DNA follows: TGTGCCAGCAGCTTGGGGCGGGGCTCCTACGAGCAGTACTTC. Its protein product is CASSLGRGSYEQYF.

The J gene is TRBJ2-7, the V gene TRBV7-9; D perhaps matches TRBD1 (7 bases). CDR3 length: 17 amino acids. Germline loops: CDR1 SEHNR, CDR2 FQNEAQ (reference sequence). The ends were cut back, 0 bases at V and 2 bases at J, with 17 bases in the middle. This CDR3 is CASSLARGDSRPYEQYF. CDR3 bases: TGTGCCAGCAGCTTAGCGAGGGGGGACAGCCGCCCCTACGAGCAGTACTTC.

The chain recombines TRBV19 with TRBJ1-4, with D possibly being TRBD1 (5 bases). CDR3 size: 11 residues. Germline V gene data show CDR1 as LNHDA and CDR2 as SQIVND (reference sequence). Deletions cut 9 bases from V and 12 bases from J, with 14 bases between. Written as DNA, the CDR3 is TGTGCCAGCCGCCGGGGAGGGGAACTGTTTTTT. It translates to CASRRGGELFF.

The J gene is TRBJ2-7, the V gene TRBV4-3; possible D gene TRBD2, 6 bases. The CDR3 spans 15 residues. Trimming shortened V by 1 base and J by 4 bases, and 14 bases separated the two germline ends. Germline assignment: CDR1 LGHNA and CDR2 YSLEER. CDR3 coding DNA: TGCGCCAGCAGCCAAGGATGGGATAGCGGTTACGAGCAGTACGTC. Translated: CASSQGWDSGYEQYV.

V usage is TRBV9 and J usage is TRBJ2-3; 12 bases are shared with TRBD2. The CDR3 spans 15 residues. V gave up 3 bases and J gave up 4 bases; unmatched junction bases: 3. The V gene's germline CDR1 is SGDLS and CDR2 YYNGEE. CDR3 coding DNA: TGTGCCAGCAGCGCCCTAGCGGGAGGGGCAGATACGCAGTATTTT. Its protein is CASSALAGGADTQYF.

This sequence joins TRBV5-1 and TRBJ2-5; D is perhaps TRBD2 (7 bases). The CDR3 extends over 16 amino acids. Germline V gene data show CDR1 as SGHRS and CDR2 as YFSETQ. Trimming left V 7 bases short and J 5 bases short, with 24 bases between. The CDR3 sequence: CASGGPSGPARETQYF. The CDR3 nucleotides are TGCGCCAGCGGGGGGCCTAGCGGACCTGCACGGGAGACCCAGTACTTC. The whole variable domain, remainder taken from reference TRBV5-1 and TRBJ2-5, is KAGVTQTPRYLIKTRGQQVTLSCSPISGHRSVSWYQQTPGQGLQFLFEYFSETQRNKGNFPGRFSGRQFSNSRSEMNVSTLELGDSALYLCASGGPSGPARETQYFGPGTRLLVL.

This chain uses TRBV7-8 with TRBJ1-4, with D maybe TRBD1 (6 bases). The CDR3 loop spans 17 amino acids. From germline, CDR1 is SGHVS and CDR2 FQNEAQ. The ends were cut back, 1 base at V and 4 bases at J, with 16 bases in the middle. The CDR3 region is CASSLGVRGGGNEKLFF. In DNA, the CDR3 is TGTGCCAGCAGCTTAGGGGTTCGGGGAGGGGGTAATGAAAAACTGTTTTTT.